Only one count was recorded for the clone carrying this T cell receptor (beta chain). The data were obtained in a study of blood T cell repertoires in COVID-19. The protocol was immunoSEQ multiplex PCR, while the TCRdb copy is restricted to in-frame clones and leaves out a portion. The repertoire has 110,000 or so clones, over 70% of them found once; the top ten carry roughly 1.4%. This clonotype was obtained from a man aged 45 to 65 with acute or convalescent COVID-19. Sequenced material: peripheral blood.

The CDR3 sequence is CASSLQGWGYTF. The CDR3 DNA follows: TGTGCCAGCAGCCTACAGGGCTGGGGCTACACCTTC. The rearrangement uses TRBV6-5 and TRBJ1-2, with D maybe TRBD1 (6 bases). Between the trimmed V and J ends, which lost 6 bases and 8 bases, there was a span of 13 bases. Germline loops: CDR1 MNHEY, CDR2 SVGAGI. CDR3 length: 12 residues.